These T cell receptor beta chains were read from a single sample in a study of cytomegalovirus exposure and HLA in healthy donors. Profiling relied on immunoSEQ multiplex PCR, and the TCRdb table lists in-frame clones only, not all of them. The repertoire includes 180,000 or so clones, nearly 80% of them detected once, and approximately 2.9% sits in the top ten. The source material was PBMCs. All receptors come from a female donor in good health and CMV-seronegative. The CDR3 runs from the conserved cysteine through the conserved F or W. The order of the fields is D gene, J gene, V gene, clone size, CDR3 DNA, CDR3 protein. The D gene is left open where the match is weak. Size values are once, few and many counts, or a class for expanded clones, and some rows have none.

- TRBJ2-2 TRBV14 few TGTGCCAGCAGCCAAGCGGCGGGGAGGGAGCTGTTTTTT CASSQAAGRELFF
TRBD1 TRBJ1-5 TRBV4-1 few TGCGCCAGCAGCCTTGGGACAGGCAATCAGCCCCAGCATTTT CASSLGTGNQPQHF
- TRBJ2-7 TRBV28 - TGTGCCAGCACCTCCGGGTCCCAGAGGTACTTC CASTSGSQRYF
TRBD1 TRBJ1-5 TRBV19 - TGTGCCAGTAGTCTCGGGGACAGGGGACTCTATCAGCCCCAGCATTTT CASSLGDRGLYQPQHF
- TRBJ2-5 TRBV18 - TGTGCCAGCTCACCCCAATACTCCCAAGAGACCCAGTACTTC CASSPQYSQETQYF
- TRBJ2-1 TRBV7-8 few TGTGCCAGCAGCTTAGGGGCTCTAAGCTCCTACAATGAGCAGTTCTTC CASSLGALSSYNEQFF
- TRBJ2-3 TRBV5-1 - TGCGCCAGCAGCTTGTCCCAGACAGATACGCAGTATTTT CASSLSQTDTQYF
- TRBJ2-5 TRBV6-5 - TGTGCCAGCAGTTACTCGGGGGGGCTTGGGGAGACCCAGTACTTC CASSYSGGLGETQYF
TRBD1 TRBJ2-7 TRBV11-2 few TGTGCCAGCAGCCGGACAGGGCGCGAGCAGTACTTC CASSRTGREQYF
TRBD2 TRBJ2-7 TRBV7-8 - TGTGCCAGCAGCTTGAGTCTAGCGGGAAAGTCTTCCTACGAGCAGTACTTC CASSLSLAGKSSYEQYF
- TRBJ1-6 TRBV30 - TGTGCCCAGAGACCCGACAGTTTACCCAATTCACCCCTCCACTTT CAQRPDSLPNSPLHF
TRBD1 TRBJ1-5 TRBV28 - TGTGCCAGCAGTTTTTGGTCCAGGGGGCGAAGCAATCAGCCCCAGCATTTT CASSFWSRGRSNQPQHF
TRBD1 TRBJ2-5 TRBV25-1 - TGTGCCAGCAGTGATCGGACAGGGGTGGAGACCCAGTACTTC CASSDRTGVETQYF
TRBD1 TRBJ2-5 TRBV19 - TGTGCCAGTAGTGACCGGGACAGGGTTTGGGAGACCCAGTACTTC CASSDRDRVWETQYF
TRBD2 TRBJ2-3 TRBV9 - TGTGCCAGCAGTCGCGGGAGGGATAGCACAGATACGCAGTATTTT CASSRGRDSTDTQYF
- TRBJ1-1 TRBV28 - TGTGCCAGCAGCCCGAGGTCGCACACTGAAGCTTTCTTT CASSPRSHTEAFF
TRBD1 TRBJ1-2 TRBV27 few TGTGCCAGCAGTTCCCGGGACAGGGAGGGCTTTGGTGGCTACACCTTC CASSSRDREGFGGYTF
- TRBJ2-2 TRBV7-9 - TGTGCCAGCAGCTTACGGCGGTCCGGTGGGTCCGGGGAGCTGTTTTTT CASSLRRSGGSGELFF
- TRBJ2-7 TRBV5-1 - TGCGCCAGCAGCCAGACTAGGTTGGGGGATGAGCAGTGCTTC CASSQTRLGDEQCF